In its sample, the clone carrying this T cell receptor (beta chain) was seen many times. Template material for amplifying TCR beta CDR3 regions consisted of RNA transcripts. The TCR CDR3 first-round RT-PCR relied on the HTBI primer set. TCRdb passed the multiplex PCR reads through MiXCR, listing each CDR3 protein once. The sample carries a few hundred thousand distinct CDR3 sequences, under 15% recorded once. This record belongs to a study of T cells in Graves' hyperthyroidism and ophthalmopathy. The CDR3 extends over 13 amino acids. Trimming shortened V by 2 bases and J by 9 bases, and 13 bases separated the two germline ends. Germline V gives CDR1 KGHSH, CDR2 LQKENI.

This clonotype was obtained from a woman aged 30 to 39 with Graves' hyperthyroidism. The chain is built from TRBV18 and TRBJ1-2; D possibly corresponds to TRBD1 (6 bases). Sequencing input: blood. The CDR3 sequence is CASSPLDSISYTF. The CDR3 DNA reads TGTGCCAGCTCACCATTGGACAGTATAAGCTACACCTTC.